Below are 14 T cell receptor beta chains sequenced from a single sample in a study of blood T cell repertoires in COVID-19. Profiling relied on immunoSEQ multiplex PCR, and the TCRdb table lists in-frame clones only, not all of them. In the table there are nearly 400,000 clones, roughly 86% of which are singletons. Specimen: PBMCs or T cells enriched from blood (not recorded which). The receptors stem from a woman in her twenties or thirties who had recovered from COVID-19.

This chain joins TRBV28 and TRBJ1-1; the D gene is possibly TRBD1 (5 bases). The CDR3 is 13 residues long. V was trimmed by 3 bases and J by 3 bases, leaving 8 bases between them. Germline CDR1 reads MDHEN; CDR2 reads SYDVKM. The chain's CDR3 is CASSFRVYTEAFF. CDR3 DNA: TGTGCCAGCAGTTTCAGGGTCTACACTGAAGCTTTCTTT.

This rearrangement joins TRBV6-4 to TRBJ1-3, with a possible D match to TRBD1 (5 bases). Germline CDR1 reads MRHNA; CDR2 reads SNTAGT. The CDR3 runs to 15 residues. V was trimmed by 0 bases and J by 8 bases, leaving 14 bases between them. CDR3 in amino acids: CASSDSGGLRHTIYF. For the CDR3, the DNA is TGTGCCAGCAGTGACTCGGGGGGATTGAGGCACACCATATATTTT.

The chain is built from TRBV7-6 and TRBJ2-1; maybe TRBD2 (6 bases). Trimming took 5 bases from V and 6 from J, leaving 20 bases between them. CDR1 SGHVS and CDR2 FNYEAQ come from the germline V gene. This CDR3 has 16 amino acids. This chain's CDR3 is CASSPDYARDSNEQFF. The CDR3 DNA sequence: TGTGCCAGCAGCCCTGACTACGCCCGGGACTCCAATGAGCAGTTCTTC.

V and J are TRBV5-1 and TRBJ2-7; 12 nucleotides match TRBD1. The length of the CDR3 is 14 residues. Germline V gives CDR1 SGHRS, CDR2 YFSETQ. V trimming: 2 bases; J trimming: 5 bases; junction bases outside the gene matches: 2. The CDR3 loop is CASSFGTGGDEQYF. For the CDR3, the DNA is TGCGCCAGCAGCTTTGGGACAGGGGGCGACGAGCAGTACTTC. Using reference TRBV5-1 and TRBJ2-7 for the parts outside the CDR3, the full variable domain is KAGVTQTPRYLIKTRGQQVTLSCSPISGHRSVSWYQQTPGQGLQFLFEYFSETQRNKGNFPGRFSGRQFSNSRSEMNVSTLELGDSALYLCASSFGTGGDEQYFGPGTRLTVT.

The chain couples TRBV3-1 (or the pseudogene TRBV3-2) to TRBJ2-3, with D possibly TRBD2 on 5 matching bases. Trimming took off 1 base at V and 3 bases at J, with 14 bases between the two ends. Germline V gene data show CDR1 as LGHDT and CDR2 as YNNKEL (reference sequence). The CDR3 consists of 16 residues. CDR3 in amino acids: CASSQVSGPRTDTQYF. CDR3 DNA: TGTGCCAGCAGCCAAGTGAGCGGCCCTCGGACAGATACGCAGTATTTT.

This clone showed up just a few times. V is TRBV5-1 and J is TRBJ1-1; tentatively, D is TRBD1 (6 bases). The CDR3 covers 14 residues. The germline V gene has CDR1 SGHRS and CDR2 YFSETQ. Trimming cost V 4 bases and J 1 base, with 11 bases left between them. CDR3 bases: TGCGCCAGCAGCGGCCCACAGGGGAACACTGAAGCTTTCTTT. Translating gives CASSGPQGNTEAFF. Supplemented by reference TRBV5-1 and TRBJ1-1, the full variable domain reads KAGVTQTPRYLIKTRGQQVTLSCSPISGHRSVSWYQQTPGQGLQFLFEYFSETQRNKGNFPGRFSGRQFSNSRSEMNVSTLELGDSALYLCASSGPQGNTEAFFGQGTRLTVV.

This chain connects TRBV28 to TRBJ2-7, with 7 bases aligning to TRBD2. From germline, CDR1 is MDHEN and CDR2 SYDVKM. V trimming: 7 bases; J trimming: 0 bases; junction bases outside the gene matches: 6. This CDR3 is 14 amino acids long. The CDR3 here is CASITAGSSYEQYF. DNA of the CDR3: TGTGCCAGCATCACAGCGGGGTCCTCCTACGAGCAGTACTTC.

The chain carries TRBV6-1 and TRBJ2-1, with 7 bases matching TRBD2. The CDR3 has 18 amino acids. With 1 base clipped from V and 1 base from J, the junction kept 10 bases outside the gene matches. CDR1 is MNHNS and CDR2 is SASEGT in the germline V gene. Written as DNA, the CDR3 is TGTGCCAGCAGTGAAGTTCCCGTAGAAGCGGGGTCCTACAATGAGCAGTTCTTC. It yields the protein CASSEVPVEAGSYNEQFF.

A word on this clone: The junction differs from germline at one of its ends, possibly a read error. This chain links TRBV25-1 with TRBJ2-7, with D tentatively TRBD1 (5 bases). The CDR3 spans 14 residues. Germline CDR1 is MGHDK and CDR2 is SYGVNS. The CDR3 loop is CASSGRQGPPVIHF. CDR3 DNA: TGTGCCAGCAGTGGCAGGCAGGGTCCTCCCGTTATACACTTC.

This chain joins TRBV5-4 and TRBJ2-7, with unresolved D. The CDR3 runs 15 residues. The ends were cut back, 1 base at V and 5 bases at J, with 16 bases in the middle. Germline V CDR1 and CDR2: SGHNT, YYREEE (reference sequence). CDR3 sequence (DNA): TGTGCCAGCAGCTTGATTAGCTTAGCCGCCGACGAGCAGTACTTC. This gives the protein CASSLISLAADEQYF. Full variable domain (missing parts from reference TRBV5-4 and TRBJ2-7): ETGVTQSPTHLIKTRGQQVTLRCSSQSGHNTVSWYQQALGQGPQFIFQYYREEENGRGNFPPRFSGLQFPNYSSELNVNALELDDSALYLCASSLISLAADEQYFGPGTRLTVT.

J is TRBJ1-2 and V is TRBV10-2, with D maybe TRBD1 (6 bases). Germline CDR1 reads WSHSY; CDR2 reads SAAADI. V was cut by 4 bases and J by 4 bases, with 10 bases left in between. The CDR3 contains 13 residues. This CDR3 is CASSGRTAYGYTF. The CDR3, as DNA: TGCGCCAGCAGTGGACGGACAGCCTATGGCTACACCTTC.

The chain couples TRBV7-3 to TRBJ2-7; 9 bases match TRBD2. CDR1 is SGHTA, CDR2 FQGTGA, per germline. J lost 5 bases, V lost 5 bases, and 10 bases had no gene match. There are 15 residues in the CDR3. This CDR3 reads CASSPRIAGVNEQYF. The CDR3, as DNA: TGTGCCAGCAGCCCAAGAATAGCGGGAGTAAACGAGCAGTACTTC.

V and J are TRBV28 and TRBJ2-3, with 11 bases fitting TRBD2. Germline assignment: CDR1 MDHEN and CDR2 SYDVKM. V lost 3 bases and J lost 1; bases outside the gene matches: 3. The CDR3 has 16 amino acids. CDR3 sequence reads: CASSFILAGGTDTQYF. CDR3 bases: TGTGCCAGCAGTTTTATACTAGCGGGGGGCACAGATACGCAGTATTTT.

CDR3 nucleotide sequence: TGCAGCGTCGACCCCGGACACTTTAACTATGGCTACACCTTC. Translating it yields CSVDPGHFNYGYTF. This chain links TRBV29-1 with TRBJ1-2, with a weak D call TRBD1 (5 bases). The CDR3 consists of 14 residues. Germline V gene sequence: CDR1 SQVTM, CDR2 ANQGSEA. Between the trimmed V and J ends, which lost 6 bases and 1 base, there was a span of 15 bases.